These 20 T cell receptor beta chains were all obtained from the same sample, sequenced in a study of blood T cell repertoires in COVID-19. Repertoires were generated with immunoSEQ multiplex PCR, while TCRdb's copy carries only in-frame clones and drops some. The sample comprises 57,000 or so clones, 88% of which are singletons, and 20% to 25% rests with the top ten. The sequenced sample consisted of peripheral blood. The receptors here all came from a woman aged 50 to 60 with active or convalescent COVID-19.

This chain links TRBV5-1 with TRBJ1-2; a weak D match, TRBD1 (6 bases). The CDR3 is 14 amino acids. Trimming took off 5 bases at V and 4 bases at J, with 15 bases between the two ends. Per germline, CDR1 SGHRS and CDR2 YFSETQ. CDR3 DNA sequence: TGCGCCAGCAGAGGAGCCCTGGGGGCCTATGGCTACACCTTC. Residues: CASRGALGAYGYTF.

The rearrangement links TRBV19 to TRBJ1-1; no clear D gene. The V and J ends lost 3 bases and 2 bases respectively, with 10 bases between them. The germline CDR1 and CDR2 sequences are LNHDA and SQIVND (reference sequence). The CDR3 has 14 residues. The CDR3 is CASSIVGSNTEAFF. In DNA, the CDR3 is TGTGCCAGTAGTATCGTGGGGAGCAACACTGAAGCTTTCTTT.

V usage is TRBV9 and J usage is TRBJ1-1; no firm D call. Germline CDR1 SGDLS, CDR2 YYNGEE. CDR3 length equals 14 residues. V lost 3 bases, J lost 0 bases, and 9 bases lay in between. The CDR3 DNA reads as TGTGCCAGCAGCGCCGAGGGCATGAACACTGAAGCTTTCTTT. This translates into CASSAEGMNTEAFF.

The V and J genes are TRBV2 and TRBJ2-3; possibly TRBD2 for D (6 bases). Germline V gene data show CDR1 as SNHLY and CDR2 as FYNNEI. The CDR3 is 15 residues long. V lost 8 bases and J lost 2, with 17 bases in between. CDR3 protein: CASGPGLHFTDTQYF. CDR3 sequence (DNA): TGTGCCAGCGGGCCGGGACTCCATTTCACAGATACGCAGTATTTT.

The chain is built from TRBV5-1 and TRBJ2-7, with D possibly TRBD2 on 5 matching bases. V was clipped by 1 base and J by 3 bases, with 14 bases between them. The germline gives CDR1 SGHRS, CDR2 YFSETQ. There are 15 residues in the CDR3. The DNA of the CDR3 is TGCGCCAGCAGCTTGACGGTCGGGGAAAACTACGAGCAGTACTTC. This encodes CASSLTVGENYEQYF.

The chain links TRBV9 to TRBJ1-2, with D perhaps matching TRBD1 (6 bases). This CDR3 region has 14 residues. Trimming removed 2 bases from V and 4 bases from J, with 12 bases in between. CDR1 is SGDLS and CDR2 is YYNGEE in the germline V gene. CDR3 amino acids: CASSVGGGAYGYTF. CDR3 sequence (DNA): TGTGCCAGCAGCGTTGGAGGGGGGGCCTATGGCTACACCTTC.

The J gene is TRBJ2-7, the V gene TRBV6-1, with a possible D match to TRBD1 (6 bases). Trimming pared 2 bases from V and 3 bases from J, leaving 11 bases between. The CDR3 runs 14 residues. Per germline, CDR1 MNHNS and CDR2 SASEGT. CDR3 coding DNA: TGTGCCAGCAGTGAACGGGACACGGACTACGAGCAGTACTTC. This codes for CASSERDTDYEQYF.

Here the CDR3 reads CASSQLRELFF. The CDR3 region has the DNA TGTGCCAGCAGCCAACTTCGGGAACTGTTTTTT. The genes are TRBV3-1 (or the pseudogene TRBV3-2) and TRBJ1-4; D remains ambiguous. There are 11 residues in the CDR3. Looked up from germline, CDR1 is LGHDT and CDR2 is YNNKEL (reference sequence). Trimming stripped 2 bases from V and 12 bases from J, with 7 bases between.

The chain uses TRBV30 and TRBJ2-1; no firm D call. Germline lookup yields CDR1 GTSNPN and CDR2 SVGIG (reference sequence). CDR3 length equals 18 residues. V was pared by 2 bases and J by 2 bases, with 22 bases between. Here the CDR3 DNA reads TGTGCCTGGAGTTTACACCCCCGACATGCACCGACCTACAATGAGCAGTTCTTC. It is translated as CAWSLHPRHAPTYNEQFF.

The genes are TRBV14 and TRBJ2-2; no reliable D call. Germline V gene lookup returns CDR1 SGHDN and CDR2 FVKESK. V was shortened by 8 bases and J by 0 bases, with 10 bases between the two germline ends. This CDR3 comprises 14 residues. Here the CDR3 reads CASEQAPNTGELFF. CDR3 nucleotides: TGTGCCAGCGAGCAAGCGCCGAACACCGGGGAGCTGTTTTTT. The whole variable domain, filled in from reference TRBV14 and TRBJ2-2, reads EAGVTQFPSHSVIEKGQTVTLRCDPISGHDNLYWYRRVMGKEIKFLLHFVKESKQDESGMPNNRFLAERTGGTYSTLKVQPAELEDSGVYFCASEQAPNTGELFFGEGSRLTVL.

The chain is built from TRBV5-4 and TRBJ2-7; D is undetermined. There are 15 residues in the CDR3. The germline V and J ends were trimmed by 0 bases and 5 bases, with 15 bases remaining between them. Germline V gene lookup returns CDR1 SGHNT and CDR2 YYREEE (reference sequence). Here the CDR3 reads CASSLALLGTNEQYF. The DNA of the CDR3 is TGTGCCAGCAGCTTGGCCCTTCTAGGAACTAACGAGCAGTACTTC. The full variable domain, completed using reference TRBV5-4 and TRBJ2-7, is ETGVTQSPTHLIKTRGQQVTLRCSSQSGHNTVSWYQQALGQGPQFIFQYYREEENGRGNFPPRFSGLQFPNYSSELNVNALELDDSALYLCASSLALLGTNEQYFGPGTRLTVT.

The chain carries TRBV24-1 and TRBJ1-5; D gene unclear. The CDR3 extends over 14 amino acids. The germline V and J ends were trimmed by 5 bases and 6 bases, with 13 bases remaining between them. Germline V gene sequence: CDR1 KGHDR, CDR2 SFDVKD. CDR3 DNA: TGTGCCACCAGTGTCGTTCTTGGGCGTCAGCCCCAGCATTTT. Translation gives CATSVVLGRQPQHF.

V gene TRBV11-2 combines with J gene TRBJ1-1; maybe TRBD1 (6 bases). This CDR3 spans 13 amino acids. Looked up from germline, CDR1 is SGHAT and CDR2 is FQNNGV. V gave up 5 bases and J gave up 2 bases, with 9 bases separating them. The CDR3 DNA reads TGTGCCAGCAGCGGGACACTAAACACTGAAGCTTTCTTT. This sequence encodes CASSGTLNTEAFF.

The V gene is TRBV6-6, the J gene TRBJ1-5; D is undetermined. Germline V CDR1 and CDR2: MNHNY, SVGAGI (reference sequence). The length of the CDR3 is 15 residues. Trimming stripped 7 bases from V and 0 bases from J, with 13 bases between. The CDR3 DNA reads TGTGCCAGCACCTTATCGGGGTATAGCAATCAGCCCCAGCATTTT. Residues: CASTLSGYSNQPQHF.

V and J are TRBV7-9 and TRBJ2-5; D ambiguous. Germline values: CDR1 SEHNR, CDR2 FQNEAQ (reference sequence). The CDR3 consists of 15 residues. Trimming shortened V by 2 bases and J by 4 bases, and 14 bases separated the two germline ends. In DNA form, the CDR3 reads TGTGCCAGCAGCTTACTTACAGTGAGCTTAGAGACCCAGTACTTC. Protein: CASSLLTVSLETQYF. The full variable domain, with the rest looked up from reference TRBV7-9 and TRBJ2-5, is DTGVSQNPRHKITKRGQNVTFRCDPISEHNRLYWYRQTLGQGPEFLTYFQNEAQLEKSRLLSDRFSAERPKGSFSTLEIQRTEQGDSAMYLCASSLLTVSLETQYFGPGTRLLVL.

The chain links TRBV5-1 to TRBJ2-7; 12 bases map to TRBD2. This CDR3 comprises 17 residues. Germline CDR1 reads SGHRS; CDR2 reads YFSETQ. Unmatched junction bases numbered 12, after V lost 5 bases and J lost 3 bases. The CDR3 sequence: CASRTLAGGPIDYEQYF. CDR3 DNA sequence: TGCGCCAGCAGAACCCTAGCGGGAGGGCCCATAGACTACGAGCAGTACTTC.

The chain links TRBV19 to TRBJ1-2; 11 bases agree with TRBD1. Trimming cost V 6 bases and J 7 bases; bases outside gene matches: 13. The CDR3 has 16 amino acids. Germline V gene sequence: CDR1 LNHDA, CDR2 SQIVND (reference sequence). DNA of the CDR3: TGTGCCAGTAGCATTGGACAGGGGGCATGGTCGGGTGGCTACACCTTC. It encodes CASSIGQGAWSGGYTF.

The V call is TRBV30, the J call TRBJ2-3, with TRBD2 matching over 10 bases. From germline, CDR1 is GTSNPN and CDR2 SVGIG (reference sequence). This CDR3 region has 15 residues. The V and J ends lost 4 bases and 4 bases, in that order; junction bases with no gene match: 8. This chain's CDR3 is CAWTGAGGPADTQYF. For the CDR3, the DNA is TGTGCCTGGACTGGAGCGGGAGGGCCCGCAGATACGCAGTATTTT.

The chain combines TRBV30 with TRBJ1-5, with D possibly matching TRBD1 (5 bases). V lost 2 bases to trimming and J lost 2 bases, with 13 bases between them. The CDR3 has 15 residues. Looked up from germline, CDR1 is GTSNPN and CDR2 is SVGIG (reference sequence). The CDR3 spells CAWSISWGGNQPQHF. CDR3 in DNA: TGTGCCTGGAGTATCAGTTGGGGGGGCAATCAGCCCCAGCATTTT.

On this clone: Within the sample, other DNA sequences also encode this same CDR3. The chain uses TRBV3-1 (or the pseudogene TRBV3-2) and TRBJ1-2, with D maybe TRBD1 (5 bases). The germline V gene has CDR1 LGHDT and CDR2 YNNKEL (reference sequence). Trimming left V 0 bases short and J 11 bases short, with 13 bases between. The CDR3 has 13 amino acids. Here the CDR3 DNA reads TGTGCCAGCAGCCAAGATCGGGGGTTCGGGTACACCTTC. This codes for CASSQDRGFGYTF.